A selection of T cell receptor beta chains follows, all from one sample in a study of CD8 T cells in ankylosing spondylitis. TCRdb re-called the 5' RACE reads with MiXCR, one entry per CDR3 protein. The table shows roughly 490,000 distinct CDR3 sequences, with approximately 5.3% occurring only once. Specimen: blood, either unsorted or a sorted T cell fraction (not recorded which). These receptors came from a male donor with ankylosing spondylitis. Both conserved end residues are part of each CDR3.

>TRBJ1-4|TRBV4-3
CASSQDPGALNEKLFF
>TRBJ2-1|TRBV7-9
CASSLTGSYNEQFF
>TRBJ2-4|TRBV15
CATSRAGDKNIQYF
>TRBJ1-4|TRBV7-9
CASSKPGTLDTEKLFF
>TRBJ2-4|TRBV2
CASFTLAKNIQYF
>TRBJ2-1|TRBV4-3
CASSQDEGPGVYNEQFF
>TRBJ1-5|TRBV6-2/TRBV6-3
CASTDRGYGQPQHF
>TRBJ2-7|TRBV7-2
CASSLMGQRSYEQYF
>TRBJ1-1|TRBV14
CASSQVSGRAFF
>TRBJ2-7|TRBV25-1
CASSVAFEQYF